A selection of T cell receptor beta chains follows, all from one sample in a study of Ad26.COV2.S vaccination and SARS-CoV-2 variants. The assay was immunoSEQ multiplex PCR, and TCRdb's table has in-frame clones only and misses some. Of 250,000 to 300,000 clones listed, around 87% were seen once; the top ten hold more than 2.5%. The sequences come from peripheral blood, collected in a trial of Ad26.COV2.S vaccine versus placebo. These receptors all come from a person between 18 and 65 years old who received the Ad26.COV2.S COVID-19 vaccine or a placebo. Each CDR3 is given with its conserved first and last residue. A D gene is named only where the DNA matches it firmly. Only part of the rows carry a size: once, few, many, or a class if the clone is expanded.

TRBV28	.	TRBD1	TRBJ1-2	CASSGTLSGGTGYTF	TGTGCCAGCAGTGGAACCCTATCAGGGGGCACTGGCTACACCTTC
TRBV4-1	.	.	TRBJ1-2	CASSGRGLNYGYTF	TGCGCCAGCAGCGGACGGGGTTTGAACTATGGCTACACCTTC
TRBV3-1/TRBV3-2	.	TRBD1	TRBJ2-1	CASSRRKGGQGGDEQFF	TGTGCCAGCAGCCGGCGGAAAGGGGGACAGGGGGGTGATGAGCAGTTCTTC
TRBV5-4	.	.	TRBJ1-2	CASSPGTEGGYTF	TGTGCCAGCAGTCCGGGGACGGAGGGTGGCTACACCTTC
TRBV7-2	once	TRBD2	TRBJ2-1	CASSLWAGGPSNEQFF	TGTGCCAGCAGCTTATGGGCGGGGGGGCCTTCCAATGAGCAGTTCTTC
TRBV11-3	.	.	TRBJ2-3	CASSLGQITDTQYF	TGTGCCAGCAGCTTAGGGCAAATCACAGATACGCAGTATTTT
TRBV29-1	.	TRBD1	TRBJ1-2	CSVVDRDYGYTF	TGCAGCGTTGTGGACAGGGACTATGGCTACACCTTC
TRBV13	.	TRBD1	TRBJ1-6	CASSSDRGPLHF	TGTGCCAGCAGCTCAGACAGGGGGCCCCTCCACTTT
TRBV18	.	.	TRBJ1-2	CASSPADLGGYTF	TGTGCCAGCTCACCGGCTGACCTGGGCGGCTACACCTTC
TRBV4-3	.	TRBD1	TRBJ1-3	CASSQLTGGNTIYF	TGCGCCAGCAGCCAACTGACAGGGGGAAACACCATATATTTT
TRBV9	.	.	TRBJ1-3	CASSARQSPSGNTIYF	TGTGCCAGCAGCGCGAGACAGAGCCCCTCTGGAAACACCATATATTTT
TRBV10-3	.	.	TRBJ1-2	CAISEVGQTITLYGYTF	TGTGCCATCAGTGAGGTTGGACAGACGATAACACTATATGGCTACACCTTC
TRBV5-1	.	TRBD1	TRBJ2-5	CASSLGDRSPETQYF	TGCGCCAGCAGCTTGGGGGACAGGTCGCCGGAGACCCAGTACTTC
TRBV7-8	.	.	TRBJ2-7	CASSLVFGTYYEQYF	TGTGCCAGCAGCTTAGTTTTTGGGACCTACTACGAGCAGTACTTC
TRBV10-3	.	.	TRBJ2-2	CAISEGNERGTGELFF	TGTGCCATCAGTGAAGGGAATGAAAGGGGCACCGGGGAGCTGTTTTTT
TRBV11-3	.	.	TRBJ2-1	CASSLGPSYNEQFF	TGTGCCAGCAGCTTAGGTCCCTCCTACAATGAGCAGTTCTTC
TRBV6-5	.	.	TRBJ1-4	CASTLTATNEKLFF	TGTGCCAGCACCTTGACAGCAACTAATGAAAAACTGTTTTTT
TRBV4-2	.	.	TRBJ1-4	CASSQGSATNEKLFF	TGTGCCAGCAGCCAAGGGAGTGCAACTAATGAAAAACTGTTTTTT
TRBV5-6	few	.	TRBJ1-2	CASSESNRYGYTF	TGTGCCAGCAGCGAATCCAACAGATATGGCTACACCTTC
TRBV7-2	.	TRBD2	TRBJ2-5	CASSPWALAGEETQYF	TGTGCCAGCAGCCCATGGGCGCTAGCGGGAGAGGAGACCCAGTACTTC
TRBV5-1	.	TRBD2	TRBJ2-1	CASSLVVGTSHNEQFF	TGCGCCAGCAGCTTGGTGGTCGGGACTAGCCACAATGAGCAGTTCTTC
TRBV30	.	TRBD1	TRBJ2-7	CAWSEGTGGLDEQYF	TGTGCCTGGAGTGAAGGGACAGGGGGCCTCGACGAGCAGTACTTC
TRBV12-3/TRBV12-4	.	.	TRBJ1-2	CASSPPLNYGYTF	TGTGCCAGCAGTCCCCCGTTAAACTATGGCTACACCTTC
TRBV11-1	.	.	TRBJ2-7	CASSLGASSLEQYF	TGTGCCAGCAGCTTAGGCGCTAGTTCCCTCGAGCAGTACTTC
TRBV11-3	.	.	TRBJ2-3	CASSLNSRADTQYF	TGTGCCAGCAGCTTAAATTCCAGGGCAGATACGCAGTATTTT
TRBV5-1	.	TRBD1	TRBJ1-2	CASSLGQGASYTF	TGCGCCAGCAGCTTGGGACAGGGGGCCAGCTACACCTTC
TRBV11-2	.	.	TRBJ2-7	CASSLDVGHRYEQYF	TGTGCCAGCAGCTTAGACGTGGGACACCGATACGAGCAGTACTTC
TRBV19	.	.	TRBJ1-5	CASSIGRVVGNQPQHF	TGTGCCAGTAGTATAGGCAGGGTGGTCGGCAATCAGCCCCAGCATTTT
TRBV27	.	.	TRBJ1-2	CASSSRTYDGYTF	TGTGCCAGCAGTTCCCGGACATATGATGGCTACACCTTC
TRBV7-2	.	TRBD2	TRBJ2-4	CASSLRLAGEGKNIQYF	TGTGCCAGCAGCTTGAGGTTGGCGGGAGAAGGCAAAAACATTCAGTACTTC
TRBV19	.	TRBD1	TRBJ1-2	CASSGTVGGYTF	TGTGCCAGTAGTGGGACAGTGGGAGGCTACACCTTC
TRBV4-1	.	.	TRBJ2-7	CASSQDPSPLEQYF	TGCGCCAGCAGCCAAGACCCTTCACCCCTGGAGCAGTACTTC
TRBV23-1	.	.	TRBJ2-7	CASSQSRQRIYEQYF	TGCGCCAGCAGTCAATCTCGACAGCGAATCTACGAGCAGTACTTC
TRBV19	.	.	TRBJ1-2	CASSIGRGMVYGYTF	TGTGCCAGTAGTATCGGGAGAGGGATGGTCTATGGCTACACCTTC
TRBV7-3	.	.	TRBJ2-3	CASSPGPDTQYF	TGTGCCAGCAGCCCCGGGCCCGATACGCAGTATTTT
TRBV5-1	.	TRBD1	TRBJ1-1	CASSETPVQGARTEAFF	TGCGCCAGCAGCGAGACTCCCGTACAGGGGGCGCGGACTGAAGCTTTCTTT
TRBV7-9	.	.	TRBJ1-4	CASRTAGTTNEKLFF	TGTGCCAGTCGAACCGCCGGGACAACTAATGAAAAACTGTTTTTT
TRBV6-5	once	.	TRBJ1-2	CASSPDQGYYGYTF	TGTGCCAGCAGCCCAGACCAGGGGTACTATGGCTACACCTTC
TRBV29-1	.	.	TRBJ1-1	CSIQRGLSNTEAFF	TGCAGCATTCAGAGAGGCCTTTCGAACACTGAAGCTTTCTTT
TRBV2	.	.	TRBJ2-5	CASSGGSGRETQYF	TGTGCCAGCAGTGGGGGGAGCGGTCGGGAGACCCAGTACTTC
TRBV3-1/TRBV3-2	.	.	TRBJ2-2	CASSQAANTGELFF	TGTGCCAGCAGCCAGGCCGCGAACACCGGGGAGCTGTTTTTT
TRBV5-6	.	.	TRBJ1-2	CASNKRGHANYGYTF	TGTGCCAGCAACAAGCGGGGCCATGCTAACTATGGCTACACCTTC
TRBV21-1	.	.	TRBJ1-5	CASSICGRGQPQHF	TGTGCCAGCAGCATATGCGGGCGCGGTCAGCCCCAGCATTTT
TRBV10-1	.	.	TRBJ1-5	CASSESWDQPQHF	TGCGCCAGCAGTGAGTCCTGGGATCAGCCCCAGCATTTT
TRBV30	.	.	TRBJ1-1	CAWSVNSGGTEAFF	TGTGCCTGGAGTGTAAACTCGGGGGGGACTGAAGCTTTCTTT
TRBV3-1/TRBV3-2	.	TRBD1	TRBJ1-1	CASRQGGSSAEAFF	TGTGCCAGCAGACAGGGGGGTTCTTCTGCTGAAGCTTTCTTT
TRBV7-2	.	.	TRBJ1-6	CASSPPYSYNSPLHF	TGTGCCAGCAGCCCTCCCTACAGTTATAATTCACCCCTCCACTTT
TRBV20-1	.	TRBD1	TRBJ1-4	CSASGPGQGNEKLFF	TGCAGTGCTAGTGGCCCGGGACAGGGGAATGAAAAACTGTTTTTT
TRBV7-2	few	TRBD2	TRBJ2-1	CASSGRGGLAGEVEQFF	TGTGCCAGCAGCGGGAGGGGGGGTCTAGCGGGAGAAGTTGAGCAGTTCTTC
TRBV19	.	TRBD1	TRBJ1-5	CASSIDWGTANSNQPQHF	TGTGCCAGTAGTATAGATTGGGGGACAGCTAATAGCAATCAGCCCCAGCATTTT
TRBV21-1	.	.	TRBJ2-2	CASTKWGLAGPRSGELFF	TGTGCCAGCACCAAATGGGGACTAGCGGGGCCTCGTTCCGGGGAGCTGTTTTTT
TRBV5-1	.	TRBD2	TRBJ2-3	CASRRMAGGTDTQYF	TGCGCCAGCAGAAGGATGGCGGGAGGCACAGATACGCAGTATTTT
TRBV10-1	.	.	TRBJ1-3	CAKDRDNSGNTIYF	TGCGCCAAGGACCGGGACAACTCTGGAAACACCATATATTTT
TRBV7-2	.	.	TRBJ1-2	CASSLGDSNYGYTF	TGTGCCAGCAGCTTAGGCGATTCTAACTATGGCTACACCTTC